This paragraph reports one TCR beta chain. In the authors' workflow: Estimation of nucleated cell counts relied on the amplification of reference gene primers. The method was immunoSEQ multiplex PCR; TCRdb's version includes in-frame clones alone and lacks a portion of them. V, J and clone size were drawn from that table, and D and trimming were deduced from the DNA. This repertoire shows fewer than 180,000 clones, approximately 86% found once; its top ten account for roughly 3.4%. These data are taken from a study of blood T cell repertoires in COVID-19. About the research overall: Acute and convalescent COVID-19 specimens originated in the United States, Italy and Spain. In each case, the material was cDNA or gDNA derived from T cells, B-cell-depleted T cells, or PBMCs.

The TCR originated in a man in his sixties or seventies with acute or convalescent COVID-19. Sequencing was carried out using peripheral blood.

The CDR3 protein is CASSLALAGFMNEQFF. In nucleotides, the CDR3 is TGCGCCAGCAGCTTGGCCTTAGCGGGTTTTATGAATGAGCAGTTCTTC. The chain carries TRBV5-1 and TRBJ2-1, with 7 bases that match TRBD2. CDR1 SGHRS and CDR2 YFSETQ come from the germline V gene. After removal of 0 bases from V and 7 bases from J, the junction contained 10 bases not matched to a gene. This CDR3 comprises 16 residues.